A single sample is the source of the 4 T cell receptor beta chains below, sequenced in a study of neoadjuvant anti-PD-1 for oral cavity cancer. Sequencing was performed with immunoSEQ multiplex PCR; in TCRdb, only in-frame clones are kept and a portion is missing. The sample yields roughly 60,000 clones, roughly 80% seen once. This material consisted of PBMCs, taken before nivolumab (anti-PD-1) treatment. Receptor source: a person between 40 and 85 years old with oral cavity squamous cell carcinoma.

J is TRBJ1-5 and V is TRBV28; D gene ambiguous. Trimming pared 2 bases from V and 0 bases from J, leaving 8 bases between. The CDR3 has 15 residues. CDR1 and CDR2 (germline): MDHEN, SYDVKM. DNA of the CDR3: TGTGCCAGCAGTTTACCGCGGATTAGCAATCAGCCCCAGCATTTT. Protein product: CASSLPRISNQPQHF.

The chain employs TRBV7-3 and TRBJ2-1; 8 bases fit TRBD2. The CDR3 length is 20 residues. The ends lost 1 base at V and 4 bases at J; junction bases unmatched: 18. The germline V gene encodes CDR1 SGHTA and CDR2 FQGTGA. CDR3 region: CASSLKPPQPGLVSYNEQFF. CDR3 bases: TGTGCCAGCAGCTTAAAACCCCCCCAACCGGGACTAGTGTCGTACAATGAGCAGTTCTTC.

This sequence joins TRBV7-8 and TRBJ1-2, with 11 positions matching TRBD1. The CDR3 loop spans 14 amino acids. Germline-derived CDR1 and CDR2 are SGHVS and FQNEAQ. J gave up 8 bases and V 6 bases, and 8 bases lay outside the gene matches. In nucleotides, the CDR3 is TGTGCCAGCAGACCCGGACAGGGGGCAAAAGGCTACACCTTC. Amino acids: CASRPGQGAKGYTF.

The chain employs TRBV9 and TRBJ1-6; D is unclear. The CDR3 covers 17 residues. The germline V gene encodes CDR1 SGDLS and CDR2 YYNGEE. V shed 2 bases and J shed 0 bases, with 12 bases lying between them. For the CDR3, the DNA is TGTGCCAGCAGCGTGGACGGCATTATCTCCTATAATTCACCCCTCCACTTT. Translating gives CASSVDGIISYNSPLHF.